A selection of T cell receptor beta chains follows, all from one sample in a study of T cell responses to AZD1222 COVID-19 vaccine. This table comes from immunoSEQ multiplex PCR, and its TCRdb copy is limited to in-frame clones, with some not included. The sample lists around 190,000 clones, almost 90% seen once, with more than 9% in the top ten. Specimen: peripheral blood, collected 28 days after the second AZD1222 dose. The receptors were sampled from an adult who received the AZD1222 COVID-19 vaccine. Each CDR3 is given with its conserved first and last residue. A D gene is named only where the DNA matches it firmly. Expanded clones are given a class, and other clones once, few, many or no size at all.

CDR3: CAISDLSGGLQPQHF
DNA: TGTGCCATCAGTGATCTTTCTGGGGGTTTGCAGCCCCAGCATTTT
D: -
V: TRBV10-3
J: TRBJ1-5
length: 15
size: -

CDR3: CASSEGSYNSPLHF
DNA: TGCGCCAGCAGCGAGGGGTCCTATAATTCACCCCTCCACTTT
D: -
V: TRBV4-1
J: TRBJ1-6
length: 14
size: -

CDR3: CATSAGQGRTQYF
DNA: TGTGCCACCAGTGCCGGACAGGGTAGGACCCAGTACTTC
D: TRBD1
V: TRBV24-1
J: TRBJ2-5
length: 13
size: -

CDR3: CASSLEIAGGRNEQFF
DNA: TGTGCCAGCAGCTTAGAGATAGCGGGGGGTCGCAATGAGCAGTTCTTC
D: TRBD2
V: TRBV7-2
J: TRBJ2-1
length: 16
size: -

CDR3: CASSYSVQGNQPQHF
DNA: TGTGCCAGCAGTTACTCCGTACAGGGAAATCAGCCCCAGCATTTT
D: -
V: TRBV6-6
J: TRBJ1-5
length: 15
size: -

CDR3: CASSLTTTHRRAFF
DNA: TGTGCCAGCAGCCTGACGACGACACACCGGCGAGCTTTCTTT
D: -
V: TRBV4-2
J: TRBJ1-1
length: 14
size: -

CDR3: CASSYSFYAGRDEQFF
DNA: TGTGCCAGCAGTTACTCTTTTTATGCAGGACGCGATGAGCAGTTCTTC
D: -
V: TRBV6-5
J: TRBJ2-1
length: 16
size: -

CDR3: CASSSDRNYGYTF
DNA: TGTGCCAGCAGTTCGGACCGGAACTATGGCTACACCTTC
D: -
V: TRBV28
J: TRBJ1-2
length: 13
size: once

CDR3: CASLGFEAFF
DNA: TGTGCCAGCCTGGGTTTCGAAGCTTTCTTT
D: -
V: TRBV19
J: TRBJ1-1
length: 10
size: -

CDR3: CATHRSYNSPLHF
DNA: TGTGCCACCCACAGATCCTATAATTCACCCCTCCACTTT
D: -
V: TRBV10-3
J: TRBJ1-6
length: 13
size: -

CDR3: CASSLVNRMAYEQYF
DNA: TGTGCCAGCAGCTTAGTTAACAGGATGGCCTACGAGCAGTACTTC
D: -
V: TRBV11-2
J: TRBJ2-7
length: 15
size: -

CDR3: CATSTKRTGGRLSGYTF
DNA: TGTGCCACCAGCACAAAACGGACAGGGGGCCGGTTAAGTGGCTACACCTTC
D: TRBD1
V: TRBV15
J: TRBJ1-2
length: 17
size: -

CDR3: CASTGQRNTEAFF
DNA: TGTGCCAGCACGGGACAGAGGAACACTGAAGCTTTCTTT
D: TRBD1
V: TRBV6-5
J: TRBJ1-1
length: 13
size: -

CDR3: CASSLQSSNTEAFF
DNA: TGTGCCAGCAGCTTACAGTCATCGAACACTGAAGCTTTCTTT
D: -
V: TRBV11-3
J: TRBJ1-1
length: 14
size: -

CDR3: CASSVGGTVKNTIYF
DNA: TGTGCCAGCAGCGTAGGCGGGACGGTGAAGAACACCATATATTTT
D: -
V: TRBV9
J: TRBJ1-3
length: 15
size: -

CDR3: CASSDGTAGRGYTF
DNA: TGTGCCAGCAGTGATGGGACAGCGGGCCGTGGCTACACCTTC
D: TRBD1
V: TRBV2
J: TRBJ1-2
length: 14
size: -

CDR3: CASSSDSYSGNTIYF
DNA: TGTGCCAGCAGCTCCGACAGTTACTCTGGAAACACCATATATTTT
D: -
V: TRBV5-4
J: TRBJ1-3
length: 15
size: -

CDR3: CASGGGPIAQYF
DNA: TGTGCCAGCGGCGGGGGGCCCATCGCTCAGTACTTC
D: TRBD2
V: TRBV14
J: TRBJ2-5
length: 12
size: -

CDR3: CSVDEQGGETQYF
DNA: TGCAGCGTTGACGAGCAGGGGGGAGAGACCCAGTACTTC
D: -
V: TRBV29-1
J: TRBJ2-5
length: 13
size: -

CDR3: CASSIGRVGTETQYF
DNA: TGTGCCAGTAGTATAGGGAGGGTGGGGACAGAGACCCAGTACTTC
D: -
V: TRBV19
J: TRBJ2-5
length: 15
size: once

CDR3: CASSVAPATRKLFF
DNA: TGTGCCAGCAGCGTAGCCCCGGCGACGAGGAAACTGTTTTTT
D: -
V: TRBV9
J: TRBJ1-4
length: 14
size: -

CDR3: CASSLRGPTDTQYF
DNA: TGTGCCAGCAGCTTAAGGGGTCCCACAGATACGCAGTATTTT
D: -
V: TRBV7-3
J: TRBJ2-3
length: 14
size: -

CDR3: CASSESARGRGETQYF
DNA: TGTGCCAGCAGTGAATCGGCCAGGGGGCGCGGAGAGACCCAGTACTTC
D: TRBD1
V: TRBV25-1
J: TRBJ2-5
length: 16
size: -

CDR3: CASAGSLQETQYF
DNA: TGTGCCAGCGCCGGGTCCCTCCAAGAGACCCAGTACTTC
D: -
V: TRBV12-3/TRBV12-4
J: TRBJ2-5
length: 13
size: once

CDR3: CASGLVLTPDVSDTQYF
DNA: TGTGCTAGTGGTTTGGTACTTACTCCGGACGTTTCAGATACGCAGTATTTT
D: -
V: TRBV12-5
J: TRBJ2-3
length: 17
size: -

CDR3: CASSRRAGGNNEQFF
DNA: TGTGCCAGCAGCCGACGAGCGGGGGGAAACAATGAGCAGTTCTTC
D: TRBD2
V: TRBV3-1/TRBV3-2
J: TRBJ2-1
length: 15
size: -

CDR3: CASSPGRGQAHEQYF
DNA: TGTGCCAGCAGCCCCGGACGGGGTCAGGCCCACGAGCAGTACTTC
D: -
V: TRBV7-9
J: TRBJ2-7
length: 15
size: -

CDR3: CASSEPGLMLSSNQPQHF
DNA: TGTGCCAGCAGTGAACCGGGACTGATGCTTTCTAGCAATCAGCCCCAGCATTTT
D: -
V: TRBV6-1
J: TRBJ1-5
length: 18
size: -

CDR3: CSVGWGQGLYEQYF
DNA: TGCAGCGTGGGGTGGGGACAGGGGCTCTACGAGCAGTACTTC
D: TRBD1
V: TRBV29-1
J: TRBJ2-7
length: 14
size: once

CDR3: CASSPEGRGYETQYF
DNA: TGCGCCAGCAGCCCCGAGGGCCGGGGGTATGAGACCCAGTACTTC
D: -
V: TRBV5-1
J: TRBJ2-5
length: 15
size: -

CDR3: CASSLGRSTDTQYF
DNA: TGCGCCAGCAGCTTGGGCAGAAGCACAGATACGCAGTATTTT
D: -
V: TRBV5-1
J: TRBJ2-3
length: 14
size: -

CDR3: CSVEEPAAQASTDTQYF
DNA: TGCAGCGTTGAAGAGCCGGCTGCGCAGGCTAGCACAGATACGCAGTATTTT
D: -
V: TRBV29-1
J: TRBJ2-3
length: 17
size: -

CDR3: CASSAVGNTEAFF
DNA: TGTGCCAGCAGCGCTGTTGGGAACACTGAAGCTTTCTTT
D: -
V: TRBV9
J: TRBJ1-1
length: 13
size: -

CDR3: CASSPGGGGYTF
DNA: TGTGCCAGCTCACCAGGGGGAGGTGGCTACACCTTC
D: -
V: TRBV18
J: TRBJ1-2
length: 12
size: once

CDR3: CASSFIPGELFF
DNA: TGTGCCAGCAGCTTCATCCCCGGGGAGCTGTTTTTT
D: -
V: TRBV7-9
J: TRBJ2-2
length: 12
size: -

CDR3: CASIPGQGRSDEKLFF
DNA: TGTGCCAGCATACCGGGACAGGGGAGGTCCGATGAAAAACTGTTTTTT
D: TRBD1
V: TRBV6-4
J: TRBJ1-4
length: 16
size: -

CDR3: CASSARGTNNSPLHF
DNA: TGTGCCAGCAGTGCCCGTGGCACCAATAATTCACCCCTCCACTTT
D: -
V: TRBV2
J: TRBJ1-6
length: 15
size: -